One sample yielded the 12 T cell receptor beta chains listed below, sequenced in a study of post-analysis software for immune sequencing data. Study-wide points: Roughly 5 TRBV segments (TRBV5-6, TRBV5-1 and TRBV20-1 among them) occurred more frequently in patients than in controls.

These receptors have no known antigen. Carried by the TCR beta cDNA libraries were unique molecular identifiers. TCRdb re-analysed the PCR reads in MiXCR, keeping a single row per CDR3 protein. The table has hundreds of thousands of distinct CDR3 sequences, just under 30% seen once. Material for sequencing was blood. All receptors derive from a girl between 10 and 17 years old with multiple sclerosis.

The genes are TRBV12-3 or TRBV12-4 and TRBJ2-5, with TRBD2 identical over 10 bases. V shed 7 bases and J 5 bases; nucleotides not matched to a gene: 13. The CDR3 is 16 residues long. The CDR3 bases are TGTGCCAGCACCCTGCCCGGGACTAGCGTCCGCGAGACCCAGTACTTC. Translating it yields CASTLPGTSVRETQYF.

The V and J genes are TRBV7-9 and TRBJ1-2, with 7 positions matching TRBD1. The length of the CDR3 is 16 residues. CDR1 and CDR2 (germline): SEHNR, FQNEAQ (reference sequence). The V gene end was trimmed by 4 bases and the J gene end by 2 bases; junction bases not matched to a gene: 10. This CDR3 is CASSSHGTDTNYGYTF. CDR3 DNA: TGTGCCAGCAGCTCACACGGGACAGACACGAACTATGGCTACACCTTC.

This clonotype has a handful of counts. The chain combines TRBV24-1 with TRBJ2-1, with 10 bases fitting TRBD2. Germline trimming cut 5 bases from V and 0 bases from J; bases unmatched to any gene: 9. This CDR3 is built from 18 residues. The V gene's germline CDR1 is KGHDR and CDR2 SFDVKD. The CDR3 region is CATSVRGLAASSYNEQFF. CDR3 DNA: TGTGCCACCAGTGTTCGCGGACTAGCGGCTAGCTCCTACAATGAGCAGTTCTTC.

This clonotype was detected only a few times. J is TRBJ2-5 and V is TRBV9; D may be TRBD2 (5 bases). CDR3 length equals 14 residues. Looked up from germline, CDR1 is SGDLS and CDR2 is YYNGEE. The V end was cut by 1 base, the J end by 4 bases, with 11 bases between. CDR3 protein: CASSVTPSGETQYF. The CDR3 DNA sequence: TGTGCCAGCAGCGTAACTCCCAGCGGAGAGACCCAGTACTTC.

The CDR3 region has the DNA TGTGCCAGCAGCTCGACGACACCATTTGGAGCGACTGAAGCTTTCTTT. Translated: CASSSTTPFGATEAFF. This chain links TRBV7-9 with TRBJ1-1; no firm D call. The V gene lost 4 bases and the J gene lost 5 bases, with 20 bases spanning the gap. From germline, CDR1 is SEHNR and CDR2 FQNEAQ (reference sequence). The CDR3 extends over 16 amino acids.

The sample holds a few counts of this clonotype. The chain has TRBV20-1 and TRBJ1-1; TRBD1 might be the D (6 bases). This CDR3 has 13 amino acids. The germline CDR1 and CDR2 sequences are DFQATT and SNEGSKA (reference sequence). V lost 4 bases to trimming and J lost 0 bases, with 9 bases between them. CDR3 sequence (DNA): TGCAGTGCTATAAGGGGGGTGAACACTGAAGCTTTCTTT. As protein: CSAIRGVNTEAFF.

A few counts support this clonotype. The chain recombines TRBV20-1 with TRBJ1-6; 10 bases map to TRBD1. The V and J ends lost 6 bases and 0 bases, in that order; junction bases with no gene match: 8. CDR3 length equals 17 residues. Germline-derived CDR1 and CDR2 are DFQATT and SNEGSKA (reference sequence). In DNA form, the CDR3 reads TGCAGTGCCATTCGGACAGGGGGAAGCTCCTATAATTCACCCCTCCACTTT. Its protein product is CSAIRTGGSSYNSPLHF.

This clonotype was seen a handful of times. This chain connects TRBV12-3 or TRBV12-4 to TRBJ1-1, with 10 nucleotides matching TRBD1. The CDR3 has 18 residues. V lost 1 base, J lost 0 bases, and 8 bases stayed unmatched. CDR3 region: CASSLVSGGQGLNTEAFF. For the CDR3, the DNA is TGTGCCAGCAGTTTAGTTTCTGGGGGACAGGGGCTGAACACTGAAGCTTTCTTT.

The rearrangement uses TRBV9 and TRBJ2-1; D might be TRBD1 or TRBD2, each matching 5 bases. With 4 bases removed from V and 7 bases from J, the gap between germline ends came to 15 bases. The length of the CDR3 is 14 residues. The germline gives CDR1 SGDLS, CDR2 YYNGEE. As DNA, the CDR3 is TGTGCCAGCAGCCCAGGGCGGGCCTTGAATGAGCAGTTCTTC. Its protein product is CASSPGRALNEQFF.

The chain recombines TRBV14 with TRBJ2-7, with D perhaps being TRBD1 or TRBD2 (5 bases each). This CDR3 has 16 amino acids. From germline, CDR1 is SGHDN and CDR2 FVKESK. Trimming stripped 3 bases from V and 1 base from J, with 16 bases between. The CDR3 is CASSQGVRQGSYEQYF. CDR3 nucleotide sequence: TGTGCCAGCAGCCAGGGGGTTCGGCAGGGATCCTACGAGCAGTACTTC. Looking up the rest from reference TRBV14 and TRBJ2-7 gives the full variable domain: EAGVTQFPSHSVIEKGQTVTLRCDPISGHDNLYWYRRVMGKEIKFLLHFVKESKQDESGMPNNRFLAERTGGTYSTLKVQPAELEDSGVYFCASSQGVRQGSYEQYFGPGTRLTVT.

This clonotype was seen ten or more times. The CDR3 region has the DNA TGCGCCAGCAGCTTGGTAGCAGCAACCTACGAGCAGTACTTC. This gives the protein CASSLVAATYEQYF. V gene TRBV5-1 combines with J gene TRBJ2-7, with D unclear. The V and J ends lost 0 bases and 2 bases respectively, with 9 bases between them. This CDR3 has 14 amino acids. Germline V gene sequence: CDR1 SGHRS, CDR2 YFSETQ.

This clonotype was seen more than once but under ten times. This chain connects TRBV20-1 to TRBJ1-4, with TRBD1 as a possible D gene (6 bases). The CDR3 contains 15 residues. V lost 1 base, J lost 0 bases, and 9 bases lay in between. Germline assignment: CDR1 DFQATT and CDR2 SNEGSKA (reference sequence). In DNA, the CDR3 is TGCAGTGCTAGAGCAGGGGCAGCAACTAATGAAAAACTGTTTTTT. Translated: CSARAGAATNEKLFF.